The entry that follows covers one TCR beta chain sequence. This specimen comes from a study of blood T cell repertoires in COVID-19. At the level of the study: Acute-phase and convalescent COVID-19 samples originated in the United States, Italy and Spain. In each case, the material was cDNA or gDNA derived from T cells, B-cell-depleted T cells, or PBMCs.

Trimming removed 3 bases at V and 1 base at J, with 9 bases between. Germline assignment: CDR1 SGHRS and CDR2 YFSETQ. The CDR3 loop spans 14 amino acids. In the source study's methods: The assay estimated nucleated cells by amplifying reference gene primers. This table comes from immunoSEQ multiplex PCR, and its TCRdb copy is limited to in-frame clones, with some not included. V and J calls plus clone size are reproduced from that table; the DNA served to infer D and trimming. This sample carries a few hundred thousand clones, around 92% of them seen once, and the ten largest clones take more than 0.95%.

Source material: peripheral blood. This sequence originates from a man between 35 and 55 years old with acute or convalescent COVID-19. The rearrangement uses TRBV5-1 and TRBJ2-3; D may be TRBD2 (6 bases). CDR3 coding DNA: TGCGCCAGCAGCTCGACTAGAGGCACAGATACGCAGTATTTT. This encodes CASSSTRGTDTQYF.